This T cell receptor (beta chain) originates from a study of T cells in pancreatic ductal adenocarcinoma. As to this clone: No antigen is known for it.

Produced via immunoSEQ multiplex PCR; TCRdb's table is partial and in-frame only. The sample has roughly 100,000 clones, roughly 96% seen once. Overall study results and limits: Mean clonality was about 0.11 in tumors and around 0.068 in blood, not significantly different.

Surgery without prior neoadjuvant therapy was the treatment of the selected pancreatic ductal adenocarcinoma patients. The receptor's source is a human donor with pancreatic ductal adenocarcinoma. Sequenced input: PBMCs.

CDR3 bases: TGTGCCAGCAGACGCGCGGCCAGAAACACTGAAGCTTTCTTT. Amino acids: CASRRAARNTEAFF. The chain combines TRBV28 with TRBJ1-1; D remains unclear. Trimming took 6 bases from V and 2 from J, leaving 13 bases between them. This CDR3 comprises 14 residues. Germline V CDR1 and CDR2: MDHEN, SYDVKM.